This TCR beta chain is drawn from a study of blood T cell repertoires in COVID-19. In the study overall: Some COVID-19 samples were acute and others convalescent; all came from the United States, Italy and Spain.

The CDR3 extends over 16 amino acids. Germline-derived CDR1 and CDR2 are SGHRS and YFSETQ. Losses at the gene ends were 0 bases for V and 2 bases for J; bases not matched to a gene: 5. The data were produced by immunoSEQ multiplex PCR, yet TCRdb's version contains in-frame clones alone and is incomplete. The sample lists 45,000 to 55,000 clones, roughly 88% occurring once. Input material: peripheral blood. V and J are TRBV5-1 and TRBJ1-3; 7 bases line up with TRBD1. This TCR was recovered from a human donor in a cohort sampled during active COVID-19. The CDR3, as DNA: TGCGCCAGCAGCTTGGGACAGGGATCAGCTGGAAACACCATATATTTT. This sequence encodes CASSLGQGSAGNTIYF.